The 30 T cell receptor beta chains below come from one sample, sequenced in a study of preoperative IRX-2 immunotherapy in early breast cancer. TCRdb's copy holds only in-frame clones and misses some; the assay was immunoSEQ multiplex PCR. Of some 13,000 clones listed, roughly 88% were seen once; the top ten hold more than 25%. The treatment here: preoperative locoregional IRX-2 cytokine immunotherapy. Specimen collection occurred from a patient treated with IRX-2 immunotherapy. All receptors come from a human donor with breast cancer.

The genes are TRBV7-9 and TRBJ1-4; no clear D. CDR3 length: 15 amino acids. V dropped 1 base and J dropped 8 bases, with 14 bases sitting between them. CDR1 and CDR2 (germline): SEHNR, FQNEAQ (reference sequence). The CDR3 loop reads CASSLEGRSKEKLFF. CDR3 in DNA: TGTGCCAGCAGCTTAGAGGGCAGGTCCAAGGAAAAACTGTTTTTT.

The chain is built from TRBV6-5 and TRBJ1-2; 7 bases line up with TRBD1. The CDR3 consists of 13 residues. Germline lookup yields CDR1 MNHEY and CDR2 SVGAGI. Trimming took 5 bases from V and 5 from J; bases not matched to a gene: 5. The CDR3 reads CASSTGTAYGYTF. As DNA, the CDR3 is TGTGCCAGCAGTACCGGGACAGCTTATGGCTACACCTTC.

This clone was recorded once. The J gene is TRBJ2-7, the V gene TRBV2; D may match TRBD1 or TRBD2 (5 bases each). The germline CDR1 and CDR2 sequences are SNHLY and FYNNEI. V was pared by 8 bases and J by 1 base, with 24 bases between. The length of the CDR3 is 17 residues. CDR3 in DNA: TGTGCCAGCCGAGCCGGGGACGGCAGCTTAATTTCCTACGAGCAGTACTTC. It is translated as CASRAGDGSLISYEQYF. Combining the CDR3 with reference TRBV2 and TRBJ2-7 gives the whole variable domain EPEVTQTPSHQVTQMGQEVILRCVPISNHLYFYWYRQILGQKVEFLVSFYNNEISEKSEIFDDQFSVERPDGSNFTLKIRSTKLEDSAMYFCASRAGDGSLISYEQYFGPGTRLTVT.

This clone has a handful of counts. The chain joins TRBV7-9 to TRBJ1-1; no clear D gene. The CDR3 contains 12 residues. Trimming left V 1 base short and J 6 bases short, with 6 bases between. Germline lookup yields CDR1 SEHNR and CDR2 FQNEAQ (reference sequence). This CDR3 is CASSLGRPEAFF. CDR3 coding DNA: TGTGCCAGCAGCTTAGGGCGTCCTGAAGCTTTCTTT.

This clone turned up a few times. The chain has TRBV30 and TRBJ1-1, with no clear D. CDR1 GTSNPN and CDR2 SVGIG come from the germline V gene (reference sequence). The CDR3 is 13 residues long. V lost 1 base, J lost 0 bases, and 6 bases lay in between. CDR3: CAWSGQMNTEAFF. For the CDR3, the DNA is TGTGCCTGGAGTGGGCAGATGAACACTGAAGCTTTCTTT.

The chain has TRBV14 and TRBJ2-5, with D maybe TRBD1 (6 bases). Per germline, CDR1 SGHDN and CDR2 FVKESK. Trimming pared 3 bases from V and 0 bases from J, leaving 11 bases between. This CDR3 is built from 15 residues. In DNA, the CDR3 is TGTGCCAGCAGCCAGAGGGGGTGGTACCAAGAGACCCAGTACTTC. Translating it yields CASSQRGWYQETQYF.

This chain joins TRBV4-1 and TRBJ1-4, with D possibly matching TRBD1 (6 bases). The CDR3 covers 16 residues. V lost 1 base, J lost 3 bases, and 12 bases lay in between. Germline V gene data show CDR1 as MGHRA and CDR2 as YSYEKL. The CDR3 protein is CASSQGGRVANEKLFF. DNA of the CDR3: TGCGCCAGCAGCCAAGGGGGGCGCGTGGCTAATGAAAAACTGTTTTTT.

In DNA, the CDR3 is TGTGCCAGCAGCGCGGGGGGGCTTAATGAGCAGTTCTTC. This gives the protein CASSAGGLNEQFF. The chain recombines TRBV9 with TRBJ2-1; TRBD2 matches 8 bases. The CDR3 spans 13 residues. The J segment lost 7 bases and the V segment lost 3 bases, leaving 3 bases of the junction unmatched. The germline V gene encodes CDR1 SGDLS and CDR2 YYNGEE.

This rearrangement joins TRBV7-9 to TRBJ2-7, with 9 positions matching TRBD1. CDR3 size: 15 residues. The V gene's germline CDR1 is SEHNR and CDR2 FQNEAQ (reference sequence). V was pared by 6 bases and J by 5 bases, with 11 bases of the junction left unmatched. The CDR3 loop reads CASRTLGTGTHEQYV. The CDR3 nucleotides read TGTGCCAGCAGGACCCTAGGGACAGGGACCCACGAGCAGTACGTC.

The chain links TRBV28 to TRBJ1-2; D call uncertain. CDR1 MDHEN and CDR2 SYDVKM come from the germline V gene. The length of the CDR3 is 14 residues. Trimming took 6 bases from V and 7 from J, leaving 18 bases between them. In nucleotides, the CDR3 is TGTGCCAGCAGACTAGACGGTCTGTCGGTTGGCTACACCTTC. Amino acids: CASRLDGLSVGYTF.

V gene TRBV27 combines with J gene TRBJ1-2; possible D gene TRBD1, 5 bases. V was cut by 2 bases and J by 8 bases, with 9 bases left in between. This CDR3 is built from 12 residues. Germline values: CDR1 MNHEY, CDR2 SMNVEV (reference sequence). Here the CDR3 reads CASSLGRGGYTF. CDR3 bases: TGTGCCAGCAGTTTAGGAAGGGGAGGCTACACCTTC.

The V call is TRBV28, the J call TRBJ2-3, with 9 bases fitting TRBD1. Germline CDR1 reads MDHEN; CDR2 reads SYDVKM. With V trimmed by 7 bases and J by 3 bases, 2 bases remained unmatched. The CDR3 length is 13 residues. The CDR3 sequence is CASKTGGTDTQYF. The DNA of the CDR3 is TGTGCCAGCAAGACAGGGGGGACAGATACGCAGTATTTT.

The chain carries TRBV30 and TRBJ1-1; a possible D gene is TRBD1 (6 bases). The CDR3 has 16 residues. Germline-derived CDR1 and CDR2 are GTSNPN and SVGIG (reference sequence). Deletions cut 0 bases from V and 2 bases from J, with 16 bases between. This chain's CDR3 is CAWSVGVGGTNTEAFF. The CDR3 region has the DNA TGTGCCTGGAGTGTAGGGGTCGGGGGGACAAACACTGAAGCTTTCTTT.

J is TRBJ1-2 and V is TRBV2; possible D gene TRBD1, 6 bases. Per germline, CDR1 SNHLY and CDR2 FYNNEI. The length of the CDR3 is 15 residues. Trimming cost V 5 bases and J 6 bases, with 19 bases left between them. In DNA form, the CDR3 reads TGTGCCAGCAGTTCGTTCCCGGACAGACGTGATGGCTACACCTTC. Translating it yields CASSSFPDRRDGYTF.

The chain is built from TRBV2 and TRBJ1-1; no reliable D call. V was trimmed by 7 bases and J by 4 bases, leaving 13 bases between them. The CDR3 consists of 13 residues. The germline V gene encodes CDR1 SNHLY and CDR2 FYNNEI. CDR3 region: CASTPGMSTEAFF. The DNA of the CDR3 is TGTGCCAGCACGCCAGGTATGAGCACTGAAGCTTTCTTT. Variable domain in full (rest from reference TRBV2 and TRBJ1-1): EPEVTQTPSHQVTQMGQEVILRCVPISNHLYFYWYRQILGQKVEFLVSFYNNEISEKSEIFDDQFSVERPDGSNFTLKIRSTKLEDSAMYFCASTPGMSTEAFFGQGTRLTVV.

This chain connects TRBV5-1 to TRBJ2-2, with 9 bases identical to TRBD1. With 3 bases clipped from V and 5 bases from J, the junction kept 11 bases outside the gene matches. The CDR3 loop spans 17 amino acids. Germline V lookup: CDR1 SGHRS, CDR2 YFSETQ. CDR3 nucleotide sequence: TGCGCCAGCAGCTCCTTATCCCGGGACAGGGTAACCGGGGAGCTGTTTTTT. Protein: CASSSLSRDRVTGELFF.

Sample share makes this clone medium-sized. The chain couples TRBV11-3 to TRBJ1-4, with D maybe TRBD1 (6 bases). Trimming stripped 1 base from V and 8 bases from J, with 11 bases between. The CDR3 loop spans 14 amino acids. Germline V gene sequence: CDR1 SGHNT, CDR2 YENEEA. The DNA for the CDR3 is TGTGCCAGCAGCTTAGGTGGAGGGGGGGAAAAACTGTTTTTT. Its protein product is CASSLGGGGEKLFF.

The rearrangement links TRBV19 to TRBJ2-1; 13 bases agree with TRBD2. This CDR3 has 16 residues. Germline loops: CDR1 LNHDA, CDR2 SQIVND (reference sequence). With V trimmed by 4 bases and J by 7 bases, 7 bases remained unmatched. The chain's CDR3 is CASSRLGTSGVNEQFF. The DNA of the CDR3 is TGTGCCAGTAGTAGGCTAGGGACTAGCGGGGTTAATGAGCAGTTCTTC.

CDR3 in amino acids: CASSTPGTSPTGELFF. In nucleotides, the CDR3 is TGTGCCAGTAGTACCCCCGGGACTAGCCCCACCGGGGAGCTGTTTTTT. The V gene is TRBV19, the J gene TRBJ2-2, with 9 bases that match TRBD2. CDR3 length: 16 residues. V shed 4 bases, J shed 4 bases, and the junction held 7 bases outside the gene matches. Germline CDR1 reads LNHDA; CDR2 reads SQIVND (reference sequence).

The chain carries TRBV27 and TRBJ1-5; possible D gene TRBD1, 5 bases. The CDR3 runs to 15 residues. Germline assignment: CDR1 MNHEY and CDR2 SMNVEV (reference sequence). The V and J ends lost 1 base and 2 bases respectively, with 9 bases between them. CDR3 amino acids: CASSLLGVGNQPQHF. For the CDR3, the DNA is TGTGCCAGCAGTTTATTGGGGGTCGGCAATCAGCCCCAGCATTTT.

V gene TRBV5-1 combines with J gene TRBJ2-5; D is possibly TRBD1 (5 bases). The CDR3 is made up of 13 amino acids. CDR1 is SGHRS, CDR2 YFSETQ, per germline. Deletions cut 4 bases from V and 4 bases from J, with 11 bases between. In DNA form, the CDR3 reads TGCGCCAGCAGCGCCCGGCAGGGAGAGACCCAGTACTTC. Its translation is CASSARQGETQYF.

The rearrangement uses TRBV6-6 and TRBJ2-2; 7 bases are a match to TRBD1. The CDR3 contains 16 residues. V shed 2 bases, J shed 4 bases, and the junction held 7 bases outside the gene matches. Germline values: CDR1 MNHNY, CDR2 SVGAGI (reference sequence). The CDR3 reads CASSYGSGGVTGELFF. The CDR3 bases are TGTGCCAGCAGTTACGGGTCAGGGGGTGTCACCGGGGAGCTGTTTTTT.

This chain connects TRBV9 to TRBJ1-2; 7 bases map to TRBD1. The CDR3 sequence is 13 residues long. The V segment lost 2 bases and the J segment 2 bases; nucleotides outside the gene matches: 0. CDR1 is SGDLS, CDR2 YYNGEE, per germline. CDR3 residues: CASSVGQNYGYTF. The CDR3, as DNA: TGTGCCAGCAGCGTGGGACAGAACTATGGCTACACCTTC.

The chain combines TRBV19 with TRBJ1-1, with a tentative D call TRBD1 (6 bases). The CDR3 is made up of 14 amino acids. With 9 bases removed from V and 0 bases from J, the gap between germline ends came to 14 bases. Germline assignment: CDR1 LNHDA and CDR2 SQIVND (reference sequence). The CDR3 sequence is CASGEGGVNTEAFF. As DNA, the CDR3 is TGTGCCAGCGGAGAGGGGGGAGTGAACACTGAAGCTTTCTTT.

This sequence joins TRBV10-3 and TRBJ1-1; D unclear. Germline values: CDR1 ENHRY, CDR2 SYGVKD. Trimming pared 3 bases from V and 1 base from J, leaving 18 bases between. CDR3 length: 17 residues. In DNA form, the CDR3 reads TGTGCCATCAGTGAAACCCAATTCGGGCAGACGAACACTGAAGCTTTCTTT. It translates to CAISETQFGQTNTEAFF.

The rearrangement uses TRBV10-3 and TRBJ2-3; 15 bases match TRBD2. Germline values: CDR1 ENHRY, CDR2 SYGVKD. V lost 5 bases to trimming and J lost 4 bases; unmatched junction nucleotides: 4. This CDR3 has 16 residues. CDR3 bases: TGTGCCATCAGTCGGGGACTAGCGGGGGGTTCAGATACGCAGTATTTT. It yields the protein CAISRGLAGGSDTQYF.

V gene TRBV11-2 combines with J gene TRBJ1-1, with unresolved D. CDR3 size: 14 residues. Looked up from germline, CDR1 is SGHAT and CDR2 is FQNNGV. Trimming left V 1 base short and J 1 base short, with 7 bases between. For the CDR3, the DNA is TGTGCCAGCAGCTTAGGGGATCGGAACACTGAAGCTTTCTTT. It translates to CASSLGDRNTEAFF.

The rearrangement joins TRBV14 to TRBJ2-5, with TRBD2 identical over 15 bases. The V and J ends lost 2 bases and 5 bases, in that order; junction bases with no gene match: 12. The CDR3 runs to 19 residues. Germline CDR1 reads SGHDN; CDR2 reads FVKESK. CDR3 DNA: TGTGCCAGCAGCCAATCCCTCGGACTAGCGGGGGGGCGGAGGGAGACCCAGTACTTC. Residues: CASSQSLGLAGGRRETQYF.

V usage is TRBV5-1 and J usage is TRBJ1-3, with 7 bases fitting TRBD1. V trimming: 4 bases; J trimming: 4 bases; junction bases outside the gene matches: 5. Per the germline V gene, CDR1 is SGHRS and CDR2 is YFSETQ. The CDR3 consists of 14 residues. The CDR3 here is CASSLGQQGNTIYF. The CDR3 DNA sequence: TGCGCCAGCAGCCTGGGACAGCAAGGAAACACCATATATTTT.

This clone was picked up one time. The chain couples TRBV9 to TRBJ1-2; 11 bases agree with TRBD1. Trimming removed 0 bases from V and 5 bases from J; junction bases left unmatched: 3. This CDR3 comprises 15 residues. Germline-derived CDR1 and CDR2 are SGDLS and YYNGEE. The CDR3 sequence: CASSVGGQGAYGYTF. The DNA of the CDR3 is TGTGCCAGCAGCGTAGGTGGACAGGGGGCATATGGCTACACCTTC.